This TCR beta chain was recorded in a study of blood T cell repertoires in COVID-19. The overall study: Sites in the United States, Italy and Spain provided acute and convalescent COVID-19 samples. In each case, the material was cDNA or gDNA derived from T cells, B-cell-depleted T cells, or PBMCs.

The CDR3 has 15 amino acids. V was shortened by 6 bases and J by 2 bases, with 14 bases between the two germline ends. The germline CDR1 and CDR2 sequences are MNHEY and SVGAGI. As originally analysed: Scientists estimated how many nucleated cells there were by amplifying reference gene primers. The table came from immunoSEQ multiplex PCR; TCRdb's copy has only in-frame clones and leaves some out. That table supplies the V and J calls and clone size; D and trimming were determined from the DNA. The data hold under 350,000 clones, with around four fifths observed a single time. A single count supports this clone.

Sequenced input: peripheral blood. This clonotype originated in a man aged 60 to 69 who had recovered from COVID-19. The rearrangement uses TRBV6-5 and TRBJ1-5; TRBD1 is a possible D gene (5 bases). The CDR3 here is CASRPQGSGNQPQHF. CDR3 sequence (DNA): TGTGCCAGCAGACCGCAGGGTTCTGGCAATCAGCCCCAGCATTTT.